This T cell receptor beta chain derives from a study of regulatory T cells in long-lasting Graves disease. For this clonotype: Antigen specificity is unknown.

The authors built TCR beta libraries using iRepertoire HTBI primers and Arm-PCR of CDR3 regions. TCRdb itself ran the multiplex PCR reads through MiXCR, one entry per CDR3 protein. The sample carries approximately 300,000 distinct CDR3 sequences, approximately 20% recorded once. The CDR3 totals 12 residues. V was trimmed by 6 bases and J by 0 bases, leaving 5 bases between them. Broader study findings: The TCR repertoire of persistent Graves' patients was less diverse than that of newly diagnosed ones. Gene preferences differed: TRBV28, TRBJ1-2, TRBJ2-5 in persistent cases.

As for time point: newly diagnosed GD, antithyroid drugs for less than 3 months. Construction of the TCR library relied on RNA isolated from PBMCs. Patients met American Thyroid Association criteria for Graves' disease. Peripheral blood, at roughly 8.4 milliliters, went into EDTA tubes. This sequence originates from a female donor with Graves disease. The starting material was peripheral blood mononuclear cells (PBMCs), obtained at new diagnosis, from a patient treated with antithyroid drugs. The rearrangement joins TRBV12-3 or TRBV12-4 to TRBJ1-2; D gene ambiguous. The CDR3 bases are TGTGCCAGCAGGGCAACTAACTATGGCTACACCTTC. Its translation is CASRATNYGYTF.